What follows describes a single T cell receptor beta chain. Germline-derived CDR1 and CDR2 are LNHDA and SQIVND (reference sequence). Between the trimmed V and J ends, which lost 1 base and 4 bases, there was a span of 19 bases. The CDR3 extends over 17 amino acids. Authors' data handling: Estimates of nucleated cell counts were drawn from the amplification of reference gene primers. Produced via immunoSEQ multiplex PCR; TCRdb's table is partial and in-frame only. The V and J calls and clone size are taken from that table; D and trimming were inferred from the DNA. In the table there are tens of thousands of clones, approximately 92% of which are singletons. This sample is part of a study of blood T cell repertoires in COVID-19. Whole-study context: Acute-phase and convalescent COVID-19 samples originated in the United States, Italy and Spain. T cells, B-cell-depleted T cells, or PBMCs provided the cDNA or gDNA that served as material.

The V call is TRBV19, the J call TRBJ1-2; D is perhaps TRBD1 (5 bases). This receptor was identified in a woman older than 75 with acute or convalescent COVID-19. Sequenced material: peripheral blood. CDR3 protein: CASSIGTLRGVTYGYTF. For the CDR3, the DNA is TGTGCCAGTAGTATAGGCACTCTCCGGGGGGTCACCTATGGCTACACCTTC.